The 17 T cell receptor beta chains in this list originate from one sample, sequenced in a study of shared clonotypes between healthy human individuals. Profiling relied on immunoSEQ multiplex PCR, and the TCRdb table lists in-frame clones only, not all of them. The profile covers under 2,500,000 clones, with around 95% appearing a single time and 0.13% taken by the ten largest. Sample: naive CD4+ T cells sorted from blood. Subset specified: CD45RA+ positively selected. The receptors stem from a man aged 18 to 30 in good health.

Notes on this clone: The sample carries other DNA sequences with the same CDR3. The rearrangement uses TRBV11-3 and TRBJ2-7, with D unresolved. There are 13 residues in the CDR3. V lost 1 base and J lost 4, with 8 bases in between. Germline V CDR1 and CDR2: SGHNT, YENEEA. For the CDR3, the DNA is TGTGCCAGCAGCTTAGGGACCGATTACGAGCAGTACTTC. Translated, it gives CASSLGTDYEQYF.

In DNA, the CDR3 is TGTGCCAGCAGCCCAACGACCGGTAATGAAAAACTGTTTTTT. Residues: CASSPTTGNEKLFF. The gene calls are TRBV7-9 and TRBJ1-4, with D uncertain. V was shortened by 5 bases and J by 4 bases, with 11 bases between the two germline ends. Germline V CDR1 and CDR2: SEHNR, FQNEAQ (reference sequence). The CDR3 is 14 amino acids.

V gene TRBV5-1 combines with J gene TRBJ2-6; no clear D gene. Germline CDR1 reads SGHRS; CDR2 reads YFSETQ. V was shortened by 0 bases and J by 4 bases, with 8 bases between the two germline ends. The CDR3 is 15 residues long. The CDR3 is CASSLGGIGANVLTF. CDR3 DNA: TGCGCCAGCAGCTTGGGTGGGATCGGGGCCAACGTCCTGACTTTC. The whole variable domain, filled in from reference TRBV5-1 and TRBJ2-6, reads KAGVTQTPRYLIKTRGQQVTLSCSPISGHRSVSWYQQTPGQGLQFLFEYFSETQRNKGNFPGRFSGRQFSNSRSEMNVSTLELGDSALYLCASSLGGIGANVLTFGAGSRLTVL.

This clone was seen just once. This sequence joins TRBV5-1 and TRBJ1-4; 8 bases align to TRBD1. Germline CDR1 reads SGHRS; CDR2 reads YFSETQ. The CDR3 totals 16 residues. Trimming at V came to 4 bases and at J to 7 bases, leaving 12 bases not matched to a gene. CDR3 bases: TGCGCCAGCAGCACAGTTCCAGGGGGCCAGGGTGAAAAACTGTTTTTT. It translates to CASSTVPGGQGEKLFF.

The V gene is TRBV18, the J gene TRBJ2-1; D might be TRBD1 (6 bases). The CDR3 is 16 residues long. CDR1 is KGHSH and CDR2 is LQKENI in the germline V gene. The V end was cut by 4 bases, the J end by 0 bases, with 13 bases between. Here the CDR3 reads CASSLRQAASYNEQFF. The CDR3 nucleotides are TGTGCCAGCTCACTTCGACAGGCAGCCTCCTACAATGAGCAGTTCTTC.

The J gene is TRBJ2-2, the V gene TRBV10-3; D perhaps matches TRBD2 (5 bases). This CDR3 is built from 11 residues. The germline gives CDR1 ENHRY, CDR2 SYGVKD. The V gene lost 5 bases and the J gene lost 9 bases, with 7 bases spanning the gap. The CDR3 reads CAISPGRELFF. CDR3 DNA: TGTGCCATCAGTCCGGGGAGGGAGCTGTTTTTT.

The chain uses TRBV19 and TRBJ2-7; D may be TRBD2 (6 bases). This CDR3 spans 14 amino acids. Looked up from germline, CDR1 is LNHDA and CDR2 is SQIVND (reference sequence). Trimming pared 7 bases from V and 5 bases from J, leaving 18 bases between. The CDR3 coding sequence is TGTGCCAGTAAGGTCGGGGGAACGAGGGACGAGCAGTACTTC. It translates to CASKVGGTRDEQYF.

The CDR3 loop is CASSFTSGRGNEQFF. The DNA of the CDR3 is TGTGCCAGCAGCTTTACTAGCGGGAGGGGTAATGAGCAGTTCTTC. The genes are TRBV5-6 and TRBJ2-1; 13 positions agree with TRBD2. The CDR3 contains 15 residues. The V and J ends lost 2 bases and 7 bases, in that order; junction bases with no gene match: 3. CDR1 is SGHDT, CDR2 YYEEEE, per germline.

As regards this clone: Other nucleotide sequences in the sample specify the same CDR3. V is TRBV7-9 and J is TRBJ2-5; D gene ambiguous. Deletions cut 4 bases from V and 2 bases from J, with 2 bases between. The CDR3 is made up of 11 amino acids. Per germline, CDR1 SEHNR and CDR2 FQNEAQ (reference sequence). CDR3 sequence: CASSSQETQYF. The CDR3 DNA reads TGTGCCAGCAGCTCTCAAGAGACCCAGTACTTC.

This chain links TRBV6-5 with TRBJ1-5, with D maybe TRBD1 (5 bases). The CDR3 runs 14 residues. V was trimmed by 6 bases and J by 2 bases, leaving 11 bases between them. CDR1 is MNHEY and CDR2 is SVGAGI in the germline V gene. CDR3: CASSRDVGNQPQHF. In nucleotides, the CDR3 is TGTGCCAGCAGCAGGGATGTAGGCAATCAGCCCCAGCATTTT.

V is TRBV5-1 and J is TRBJ2-1, with D tentatively TRBD2 (6 bases). The CDR3 loop spans 15 amino acids. CDR1 is SGHRS, CDR2 YFSETQ, per germline. V was trimmed by 3 bases and J by 8 bases, leaving 18 bases between them. CDR3 bases: TGCGCCAGCAGCTACCTTGGGGGGAGTATTCATGAGCAGTTCTTC. It codes for CASSYLGGSIHEQFF.

This chain joins TRBV19 and TRBJ1-5; D possibly corresponds to TRBD1 (6 bases). Germline CDR1 and CDR2: LNHDA and SQIVND (reference sequence). Trimming shortened V by 5 bases and J by 1 base, and 15 bases separated the two germline ends. CDR3 size: 16 residues. CDR3 sequence (DNA): TGTGCCAGTAGTTCAACAGGGACCAGGAGCAATCAGCCCCAGCATTTT. Amino acids: CASSSTGTRSNQPQHF.

CDR3 residues: CASEVGGGKYSPLHF. The CDR3 nucleotides are TGTGCCTCGGAAGTAGGAGGGGGCAAGTATTCACCCCTCCACTTT. The rearrangement joins TRBV30 to TRBJ1-6; 7 bases align to TRBD1. V dropped 7 bases and J dropped 8; count of bases not matched to a gene: 14. Germline V CDR1 and CDR2: GTSNPN, SVGIG (reference sequence). The CDR3 covers 15 residues.

The chain couples TRBV4-3 to TRBJ2-4; TRBD1 aligns across 7 bases. Trimming cost V 0 bases and J 0 bases; bases outside gene matches: 8. This CDR3 has 18 residues. Germline V gene sequence: CDR1 LGHNA, CDR2 YSLEER. For the CDR3, the DNA is TGCGCCAGCAGCCAAGAATTGGGACAGATTTTAGCCAAAAACATTCAGTACTTC. It is translated as CASSQELGQILAKNIQYF.

The V call is TRBV19, the J call TRBJ1-3, with no clear D. CDR3 length: 16 residues. V gave up 3 bases and J gave up 1 base, with 13 bases separating them. CDR1 and CDR2 (germline): LNHDA, SQIVND (reference sequence). The CDR3 sequence is CASSIPFTPSGNTIYF. CDR3 DNA: TGTGCCAGTAGTATCCCCTTTACGCCATCTGGAAACACCATATATTTT.

This sequence joins TRBV15 and TRBJ1-2, with D perhaps TRBD1 (5 bases). Trimming took 0 bases from V and 7 from J, leaving 15 bases between them. The CDR3 is 15 residues long. CDR1 and CDR2 from the germline V gene are LNHNV and YYDKDF (reference sequence). CDR3 DNA sequence: TGTGCCACCAGCAGAGATGGGGGGGACCTTGGTGGCTACACCTTC. Translating gives CATSRDGGDLGGYTF.

The J gene is TRBJ2-3, the V gene TRBV27, with TRBD1 matching 9 bases. V lost 2 bases and J lost 3; bases outside the gene matches: 3. Germline V gene data show CDR1 as MNHEY and CDR2 as SMNVEV (reference sequence). The CDR3 is 15 amino acids. Written as DNA, the CDR3 is TGTGCCAGCAGTTTAGGGACAGGGTCGACAGATACGCAGTATTTT. Residues: CASSLGTGSTDTQYF.